This T cell receptor (beta chain) was identified during a study of blood T cell repertoires in COVID-19. Turning to the study itself: Samples came from the United States, Italy and Spain, spanning acute and convalescent COVID-19. Sample material is recorded as cDNA or gDNA derived from T cells, B-cell-depleted T cells, or PBMCs.

As originally analysed: Estimation of nucleated cell counts was performed using reference gene primer amplification. TCRdb's table, derived via immunoSEQ multiplex PCR, lists solely in-frame clones and lacks some. V and J calls and clone size are as listed in that table; D and trimming were resolved from the DNA. The sample carries some 94,000 clones, over 80% recorded once. V was clipped by 5 bases and J by 3 bases, with 16 bases between them. This CDR3 is built from 15 residues. The germline V gene encodes CDR1 SNHLY and CDR2 FYNNEI. J is TRBJ1-1 and V is TRBV2, with D possibly being TRBD1 (5 bases). The TCR was taken from a man aged 65 to 85 with active or convalescent COVID-19. Sequenced: peripheral blood. CDR3 in amino acids: CASSLIQARDTEAFF. The CDR3 bases are TGTGCCAGCAGTCTAATACAGGCCCGGGACACTGAAGCTTTCTTT.